These 27 T cell receptor beta chains were sequenced from one sample in a study of T-cell memory formation after mild COVID-19. Via MiXCR, TCRdb re-called the 5' RACE reads, giving one row per CDR3 protein. The sample yields under 200,000 distinct CDR3 sequences, about a third seen once. The sequencing sample was made of PBMCs or a T cell subset sorted from them (not recorded which). The receptors come from an adult woman who had mild COVID-19 (a few samples of this study predate the infection). Cell type and time point are not known.

In this sample, this clonotype turned up a few times. The CDR3, as DNA: TGTGCCAGCAGCTCGGGGACAGTCCCAGATACGCAGTATTTT. Translated, it gives CASSSGTVPDTQYF. The chain has TRBV9 and TRBJ2-3; 7 nucleotides agree with TRBD1. Trimming cost V 4 bases and J 4 bases; bases outside gene matches: 6. Looked up from germline, CDR1 is SGDLS and CDR2 is YYNGEE. The CDR3 is 14 residues long.

This clonotype was counted once. The V and J genes are TRBV2 and TRBJ1-5; 9 positions match TRBD1. Germline loops: CDR1 SNHLY, CDR2 FYNNEI. CDR3 length: 16 amino acids. After removal of 6 bases from V and 4 bases from J, the junction contained 10 bases not matched to a gene. The CDR3 DNA sequence: TGTGCCAGCAGACCTCCGGACAGGGGAGGGAATCAGCCCCAGCATTTT. Translated, it gives CASRPPDRGGNQPQHF.

This clonotype was seen once. The genes are TRBV12-3 or TRBV12-4 and TRBJ2-1; 13 bases are a match to TRBD2. This CDR3 has 14 residues. The V segment lost 7 bases and the J segment 9 bases; nucleotides outside the gene matches: 6. The CDR3 here is CASKGTSGEAEQFF. As DNA, the CDR3 is TGTGCCAGCAAGGGGACTAGCGGGGAGGCTGAGCAGTTCTTC.

The chain uses TRBV3-1 and TRBJ1-1; 8 bases fit TRBD1. The CDR3 loop spans 16 amino acids. J gave up 1 base and V 8 bases, and 12 bases lay outside the gene matches. CDR1 and CDR2 (germline): LGHDT, YNNKEL (reference sequence). This CDR3 reads CASARTGRITNTEAFF. As DNA, the CDR3 is TGTGCCAGCGCCAGGACAGGGAGGATTACGAACACTGAAGCTTTCTTT.

The V and J genes are TRBV5-6 and TRBJ1-5, with 7 nucleotides matching TRBD1. V lost 3 bases, J lost 7 bases, and 7 bases stayed unmatched. The germline V gene has CDR1 SGHDT and CDR2 YYEEEE. This CDR3 is built from 14 residues. The CDR3 nucleotides are TGTGCCAGCAGCTCGGGACAGCCCGGACAGCCCCAGCATTTT. Amino acid sequence: CASSSGQPGQPQHF.

The V and J genes are TRBV5-1 and TRBJ2-3; D not certain. The germline gives CDR1 SGHRS, CDR2 YFSETQ. The CDR3 is made up of 12 amino acids. Trimming removed 0 bases from V and 7 bases from J, with 6 bases in between. CDR3 sequence reads: CASSLAENTQYF. The CDR3 DNA sequence: TGCGCCAGCAGCTTGGCCGAAAATACGCAGTATTTT.

The J gene is TRBJ2-5, the V gene TRBV6-2 or TRBV6-3, with 9 bases fitting TRBD1. Trimming removed 4 bases from V and 3 bases from J; junction bases left unmatched: 12. CDR3 length equals 17 residues. The germline V gene encodes CDR1 MNHEY and CDR2 SVGEGT. In nucleotides, the CDR3 is TGTGCCAGCAGTTCCACACGCACAGGGGGCTGGGAAGAGACCCAGTACTTC. This encodes CASSSTRTGGWEETQYF.

This clonotype was counted a few times. The V gene is TRBV19, the J gene TRBJ1-5, with D maybe TRBD1 (6 bases). V was cut by 9 bases and J by 1 base, with 10 bases left in between. Germline CDR1 and CDR2: LNHDA and SQIVND (reference sequence). CDR3 length: 13 residues. This CDR3 is CASRTVSNQPQHF. For the CDR3, the DNA is TGTGCCAGCCGGACAGTCAGCAATCAGCCCCAGCATTTT. Full variable domain (missing parts from reference TRBV19 and TRBJ1-5): DGGITQSPKYLFRKEGQNVTLSCEQNLNHDAMYWYRQDPGQGLRLIYYSQIVNDFQKGDIAEGYSVSREKKESFPLTVTSAQKNPTAFYLCASRTVSNQPQHFGDGTRLSIL.

The rearrangement uses TRBV7-2 and TRBJ2-5, with 16 bases that match TRBD2. There are 17 residues in the CDR3. The germline V gene encodes CDR1 SGHTA and CDR2 FQGNSA. The J segment lost 2 bases and the V segment lost 2 bases, leaving 2 bases of the junction unmatched. The CDR3 sequence: CASSLLGLAGGQETQYF. The CDR3 DNA reads TGTGCCAGCAGCTTATTGGGACTAGCGGGAGGGCAAGAGACCCAGTACTTC.

The genes are TRBV6-5 and TRBJ2-3; 7 bases are a match to TRBD1. Germline CDR1 and CDR2: MNHEY and SVGAGI. Unmatched junction bases numbered 6, after V lost 6 bases and J lost 3 bases. There are 14 residues in the CDR3. CDR3 sequence reads: CASRPQTGTDTQYF. CDR3 nucleotides: TGTGCCAGCAGACCCCAGACAGGGACAGATACGCAGTATTTT.

The rearrangement joins TRBV20-1 to TRBJ1-5; 7 bases match TRBD1. CDR3 length: 13 residues. The J segment lost 5 bases and the V segment lost 7 bases, leaving 8 bases of the junction unmatched. The V gene's germline CDR1 is DFQATT and CDR2 SNEGSKA (reference sequence). In DNA form, the CDR3 reads TGCAGTGGTCGACAGGGTTTCTATCAGCCCCAGCATTTT. This encodes CSGRQGFYQPQHF.

This chain joins TRBV7-9 and TRBJ1-5; no clear D. The CDR3 has 14 residues. Germline assignment: CDR1 SEHNR and CDR2 FQNEAQ (reference sequence). Trimming left V 4 bases short and J 7 bases short, with 14 bases between. CDR3 region: CASSSLGGEQPQHF. For the CDR3, the DNA is TGTGCCAGCAGCTCCCTGGGCGGGGAACAGCCCCAGCATTTT.

The chain couples TRBV7-9 to TRBJ1-2; 9 bases align to TRBD1. The CDR3 has 13 residues. V gave up 8 bases and J gave up 5 bases; unmatched junction bases: 6. CDR1 and CDR2 (germline): SEHNR, FQNEAQ (reference sequence). CDR3 residues: CASGRDRVYGYTF. The CDR3 nucleotides read TGTGCCAGCGGCCGGGACAGGGTTTATGGCTACACCTTC.

This clonotype was found many times. CDR3: CASSEEQGGGETQYF. CDR3 sequence (DNA): TGTGCCAGCAGCGAGGAACAGGGGGGAGGTGAGACCCAGTACTTC. The gene calls are TRBV9 and TRBJ2-5; TRBD1 agrees at 8 bases. Germline loops: CDR1 SGDLS, CDR2 YYNGEE. After removal of 3 bases from V and 5 bases from J, the junction contained 9 bases not matched to a gene. This CDR3 comprises 15 residues.

This clonotype was picked up a small number of times. V and J are TRBV6-1 and TRBJ2-2; weak D call: TRBD2 (7 bases). CDR3 length equals 15 residues. Trimming removed 8 bases from V and 2 bases from J, with 15 bases in between. Germline V lookup: CDR1 MNHNS, CDR2 SASEGT. The chain's CDR3 is CASGGGDVNTGELFF. CDR3 coding DNA: TGTGCCAGCGGAGGGGGGGACGTAAACACCGGGGAGCTGTTTTTT.

The V gene is TRBV5-1, the J gene TRBJ2-7; 7 bases map to TRBD2. Germline assignment: CDR1 SGHRS and CDR2 YFSETQ. The CDR3 contains 15 residues. Losses at the gene ends were 0 bases for V and 0 bases for J; bases not matched to a gene: 3. In DNA, the CDR3 is TGCGCCAGCAGCTTGGACGGGGGGAGCTCCTACGAGCAGTACTTC. The encoded protein is CASSLDGGSSYEQYF.

DNA of the CDR3: TGTGCCACCAGCAGAGATGGGAGAGATACGCAGTATTTT. As protein: CATSRDGRDTQYF. J is TRBJ2-3 and V is TRBV15; the D gene is possibly TRBD2 (5 bases). Trimming stripped 0 bases from V and 5 bases from J, with 6 bases between. Germline lookup yields CDR1 LNHNV and CDR2 YYDKDF (reference sequence). The CDR3 contains 13 residues.

This chain uses TRBV6-6 with TRBJ2-3, with D uncertain. Between the trimmed V and J ends, which lost 2 bases and 2 bases, there was a span of 5 bases. In germline, CDR1 is MNHNY, CDR2 SVGAGI (reference sequence). The CDR3 length is 13 residues. The CDR3: CASSYASTDTQYF. Written as DNA, the CDR3 is TGTGCCAGCAGTTACGCCTCCACAGATACGCAGTATTTT.

V and J are TRBV4-2 and TRBJ2-3; tentatively, D is TRBD1 or TRBD2 (6 bases each). The V gene lost 2 bases and the J gene lost 6 bases, with 12 bases spanning the gap. CDR1 is LGHNA and CDR2 is YNFKEQ in the germline V gene. This CDR3 is built from 14 residues. CDR3 sequence: CASSQRGAGDTQYF. CDR3 DNA sequence: TGTGCCAGCAGCCAAAGGGGGGCCGGGGATACGCAGTATTTT.

This sequence joins TRBV29-1 and TRBJ2-4; D gene unclear. The CDR3 spans 14 residues. Germline V gene lookup returns CDR1 SQVTM and CDR2 ANQGSEA. Between the trimmed V and J ends, which lost 4 bases and 1 base, there was a span of 11 bases. CDR3 in DNA: TGCAGCGTTGTTTTACAGAATGCCAAAAACATTCAGTACTTC. Amino acids: CSVVLQNAKNIQYF. The variable domain in full, with the rest retrieved from reference TRBV29-1 and TRBJ2-4, is SAVISQKPSRDICQRGTSLTIQCQVDSQVTMMFWYRQQPGQSLTLIATANQGSEATYESGFVIDKFPISRPNLTFSTLTVSNMSPEDSSIYLCSVVLQNAKNIQYFGAGTRLSVL.

This chain connects TRBV29-1 to TRBJ2-5; 9 bases are shared with TRBD1. The germline gives CDR1 SQVTM, CDR2 ANQGSEA. With 6 bases clipped from V and 5 bases from J, the junction kept 13 bases outside the gene matches. The CDR3 spans 15 residues. CDR3 in amino acids: CSVKQGALGGETQYF. The CDR3 coding sequence is TGCAGCGTCAAACAGGGGGCGCTTGGTGGGGAGACCCAGTACTTC.

Comments on this clonotype: A read error may account for a junction end that differs from germline. V usage is TRBV7-9 and J usage is TRBJ2-7; TRBD1 agrees at 12 bases. The length of the CDR3 is 15 residues. Germline CDR1 is SEHNR and CDR2 is FQNEAQ (reference sequence). In DNA form, the CDR3 reads TGTGCCAGCACCTTAAGCGGGACAGGGGGCGACGAGCAGTACTTC. This encodes CASTLSGTGGDEQYF.

The CDR3 loop is CASSLTGTGYQETQYF. The CDR3 region has the DNA TGTGCCAGCAGCTTAACCGGGACAGGGTACCAAGAGACCCAGTACTTC. This chain connects TRBV11-2 to TRBJ2-5; 9 bases match TRBD1. The V gene end was trimmed by 2 bases and the J gene end by 0 bases; junction bases not matched to a gene: 4. The CDR3 runs to 16 residues. CDR1 is SGHAT, CDR2 FQNNGV, per germline. The full variable domain, completed using reference TRBV11-2 and TRBJ2-5, is EAGVAQSPRYKIIEKRQSVAFWCNPISGHATLYWYQQILGQGPKLLIQFQNNGVVDDSQLPKDRFSAERLKGVDSTLKIQPAKLEDSAVYLCASSLTGTGYQETQYFGPGTRLLVL.

The V gene is TRBV6-5, the J gene TRBJ1-2; TRBD1 matches 10 bases. The V and J ends lost 6 bases and 5 bases, in that order; junction bases with no gene match: 12. Germline values: CDR1 MNHEY, CDR2 SVGAGI. The CDR3 is 16 amino acids. The CDR3 is CASSERQDRGKYGYTF. The DNA of the CDR3 is TGTGCCAGCAGCGAACGACAGGACAGGGGGAAGTATGGCTACACCTTC.

CDR3 nucleotide sequence: TGCAGTGCTTCCCGAGATTCACCCCTCCACTTT. The encoded protein is CSASRDSPLHF. The V and J genes are TRBV20-1 and TRBJ1-6; D is ambiguous. Germline CDR1 reads DFQATT; CDR2 reads SNEGSKA (reference sequence). The length of the CDR3 is 11 residues. V lost 5 bases and J lost 8, with 7 bases in between.

This chain links TRBV12-3 or TRBV12-4 with TRBJ1-2; perhaps TRBD1 as D (5 bases). The CDR3 sequence is 13 residues long. Deletions cut 6 bases from V and 4 bases from J, with 12 bases between. As DNA, the CDR3 is TGTGCCAGCAGGAGAGACAGCTCCTATGGCTACACCTTC. Its protein product is CASRRDSSYGYTF.

This clonotype was found a few times. The chain joins TRBV6-5 to TRBJ2-3; 8 bases fit TRBD1. CDR1 and CDR2 from the germline V gene are MNHEY and SVGAGI. V dropped 2 bases and J dropped 6; count of bases not matched to a gene: 7. The CDR3 is made up of 15 amino acids. CDR3 residues: CASSYLQGAADTQYF. DNA for the CDR3: TGTGCCAGCAGTTACCTCCAGGGGGCTGCGGATACGCAGTATTTT.